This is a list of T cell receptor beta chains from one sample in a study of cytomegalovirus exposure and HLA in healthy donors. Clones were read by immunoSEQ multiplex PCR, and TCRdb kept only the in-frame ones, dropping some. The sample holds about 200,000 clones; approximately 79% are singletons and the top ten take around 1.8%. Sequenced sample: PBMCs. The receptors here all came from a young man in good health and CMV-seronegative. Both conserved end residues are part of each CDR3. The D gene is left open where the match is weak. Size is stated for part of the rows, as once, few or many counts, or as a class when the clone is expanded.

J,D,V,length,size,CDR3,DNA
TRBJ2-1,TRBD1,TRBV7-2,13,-,CASGTGGFNEQFF,TGTGCCAGTGGGACAGGGGGGTTCAATGAGCAGTTCTTC
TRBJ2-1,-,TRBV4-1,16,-,CASSQDLGQTFNEQFF,TGCGCCAGCAGCCAAGATCTAGGACAAACCTTCAATGAGCAGTTCTTC
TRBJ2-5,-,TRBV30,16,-,CAWSVQGRRAKETQYF,TGTGCCTGGAGTGTACAAGGGCGCAGGGCGAAAGAGACCCAGTACTTC
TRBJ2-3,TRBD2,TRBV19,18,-,CASSMDLGPAGFTDTQYF,TGTGCCAGTAGTATGGATCTGGGGCCAGCGGGGTTCACAGATACGCAGTATTTT
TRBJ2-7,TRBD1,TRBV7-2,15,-,CASSLAGQGVYEQYF,TGTGCCAGCAGCTTAGCTGGCCAGGGGGTTTACGAGCAGTACTTC
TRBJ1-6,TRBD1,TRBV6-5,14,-,CASSAGQVNSPLHF,TGTGCCAGCAGTGCTGGACAGGTTAATTCACCCCTCCACTTT
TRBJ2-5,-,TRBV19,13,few,CASSNRELPDQYF,TGTGCCAGTAGTAACCGGGAACTCCCAGACCAGTACTTC
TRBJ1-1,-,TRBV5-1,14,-,CASSLAGGSTEAFF,TGCGCCAGCAGCTTGGCGGGGGGAAGCACTGAAGCTTTCTTT
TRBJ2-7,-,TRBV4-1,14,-,CASSQDLRGVEQYF,TGCGCCAGCAGCCAAGATCTTCGGGGTGTCGAGCAGTACTTC
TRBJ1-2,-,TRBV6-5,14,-,CASSYSMAGYGYTF,TGTGCCAGCAGTTACTCGATGGCAGGCTATGGCTACACCTTC
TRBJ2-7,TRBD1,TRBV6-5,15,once,CASSLRTGGWYEQYF,TGTGCCAGCAGCCTCAGGACAGGGGGCTGGTACGAGCAGTACTTC
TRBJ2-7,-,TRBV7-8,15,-,CASSSRRDSPYEQYF,TGTGCCAGCAGCTCCCGGAGGGACAGCCCCTACGAGCAGTACTTC
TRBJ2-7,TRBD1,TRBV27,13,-,CASSHTGDYEQYF,TGTGCCAGCAGTCATACAGGGGACTACGAGCAGTACTTC
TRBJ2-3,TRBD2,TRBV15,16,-,CATSRGSGGGTDTQYF,TGTGCCACCAGCAGGGGTAGCGGGGGGGGCACAGATACGCAGTATTTT
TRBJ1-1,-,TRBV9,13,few,CASSLGGGTEAFF,TGTGCCAGCAGCTTGGGGGGGGGTACTGAAGCTTTCTTT
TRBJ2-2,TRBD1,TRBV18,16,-,CASSPQGQGNTGELFF,TGTGCCAGCTCACCACAGGGACAGGGCAACACCGGGGAGCTGTTTTTT
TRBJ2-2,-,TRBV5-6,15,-,CASSLETANTGELFF,TGTGCCAGCAGCTTGGAGACAGCGAACACCGGGGAGCTGTTTTTT
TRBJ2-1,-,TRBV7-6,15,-,CASSLTQRVYNEQFF,TGTGCCAGCAGCTTAACCCAGCGGGTCTACAATGAGCAGTTCTTC
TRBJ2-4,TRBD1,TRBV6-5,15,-,CASSSRGPDKNIQYF,TGTGCCAGCAGTTCCAGGGGGCCCGACAAAAACATTCAGTACTTC
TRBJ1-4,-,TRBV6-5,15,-,CASSSTTAPNEKLFF,TGTGCCAGCAGTTCGACAACTGCCCCCAATGAAAAACTGTTTTTT
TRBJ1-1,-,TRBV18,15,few,CASSPPEAVNTEAFF,TGTGCCAGCTCACCACCGGAGGCGGTGAACACTGAAGCTTTCTTT
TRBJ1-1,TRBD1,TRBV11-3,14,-,CASSLGTGRTEAFF,TGTGCCAGCAGCTTAGGGACAGGGCGGACTGAAGCTTTCTTT
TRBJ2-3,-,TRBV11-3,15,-,CASSSQFSSTDTQYF,TGTGCCAGCAGCTCACAATTTTCTAGCACAGATACGCAGTATTTT
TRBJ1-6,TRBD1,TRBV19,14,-,CASSRDSFNSPLHF,TGTGCCAGTAGCAGGGACAGCTTTAATTCACCCCTCCACTTT
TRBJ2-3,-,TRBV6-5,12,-,CAARGYTDTQYF,TGTGCCGCCCGGGGGTACACAGATACGCAGTATTTT
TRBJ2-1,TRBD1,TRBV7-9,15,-,CSSSNPGQGAGEQFF,TGTTCCAGCAGCAATCCGGGACAGGGGGCTGGAGAGCAGTTCTTC
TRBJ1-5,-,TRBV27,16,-,CASSLTPYSKFQPQHF,TGTGCCAGCAGTTTGACCCCGTACAGTAAGTTTCAGCCCCAGCATTTT
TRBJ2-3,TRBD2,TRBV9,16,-,CASSVGGGGAVDTQYF,TGTGCCAGCAGCGTAGGAGGCGGGGGGGCAGTAGATACGCAGTATTTT
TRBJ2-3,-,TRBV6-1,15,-,CASGKDTPAGDTQYF,TGTGCCAGCGGGAAAGATACCCCCGCGGGAGATACGCAGTATTTT
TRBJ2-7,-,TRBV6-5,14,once,CASSYGDGTYEQYF,TGTGCCAGCAGTTACGGAGACGGAACCTACGAGCAGTACTTC
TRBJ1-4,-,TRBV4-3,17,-,CASSQDRWGRGNEKLFF,TGCGCCAGCAGCCAAGATCGCTGGGGCAGAGGAAATGAAAAACTGTTTTTT
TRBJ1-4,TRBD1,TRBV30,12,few,CACGTGNEKLFF,TGTGCCTGCGGGACAGGGAATGAAAAACTGTTTTTT
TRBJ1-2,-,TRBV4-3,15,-,CASSRDRGVEYGYTF,TGCGCCAGCAGCCGAGACCGGGGGGTTGAATATGGCTACACCTTC
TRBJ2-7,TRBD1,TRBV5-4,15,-,CASSWVGGLRDEQYF,TGTGCCAGCAGCTGGGTAGGGGGCCTGCGGGACGAGCAGTACTTC
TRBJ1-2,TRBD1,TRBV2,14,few,CASMQRGGTGHYTF,TGTGCCAGCATGCAGAGGGGGGGGACAGGGCACTACACCTTC
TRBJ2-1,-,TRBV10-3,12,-,CAISVTPDEQFF,TGTGCCATCAGTGTAACTCCGGATGAGCAGTTCTTC
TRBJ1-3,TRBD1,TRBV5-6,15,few,CASTSGQTSGNTIYF,TGTGCCAGCACCTCGGGACAGACCTCTGGAAACACCATATATTTT
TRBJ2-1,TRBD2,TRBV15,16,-,CATSRDISSGYNEQFF,TGTGCCACCAGCAGAGATATTTCTAGCGGATACAATGAGCAGTTCTTC
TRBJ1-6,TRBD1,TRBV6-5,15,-,CASSHRGQDNSPLHF,TGTGCCAGCAGTCATAGGGGACAGGATAATTCACCCCTCCACTTT
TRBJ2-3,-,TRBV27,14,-,CASSLSGAPDTQYF,TGTGCCAGCAGTTTATCTGGGGCCCCAGATACGCAGTATTTT